Listed below are T cell receptor beta chains from one sample, sequenced in a study of beta chain features in type 1 diabetes. Sequencing used immunoSEQ multiplex PCR; TCRdb keeps in-frame clones, though not all of them. The sample records around 500,000 clones, more than 9.5% being singletons. The sequenced sample was naive CD4+ T cells from blood. The receptors derive from a woman between 18 and 29 years old in good health. The CDR3 runs from the conserved cysteine through the conserved F or W. Each record gives: clone size, V gene, J gene, D gene, CDR3 DNA, CDR3 protein. D genes are given only for firm matches. Size tells how often a clone was seen (once, few, many) or the class of an expanded clone, and some rows leave it out.

few,TRBV2,TRBJ2-7,TRBD2,TGTGCCAGCAGGTACCGTACTAGCGGAGGTTCCTACGAGCAGTACTTC,CASRYRTSGGSYEQYF
NA,TRBV5-6,TRBJ2-5,NA,TGTGCCAGCAGCGGCCTACAGGGAGTCCAAGAGACCCAGTACTTC,CASSGLQGVQETQYF
NA,TRBV7-6,TRBJ2-5,NA,TGTGCCAGCAGCCCCGGGTACCAAGAGACCCAGTACTTC,CASSPGYQETQYF
few,TRBV14,TRBJ2-1,NA,TGTGCCAGCAGCCCCGCGATCTACAATGAGCAGTTCTTC,CASSPAIYNEQFF
few,TRBV6-1,TRBJ2-5,NA,TGTGCCAGCAGTACCTTGAACCCCTCAGGGACCCAGTACTTC,CASSTLNPSGTQYF
NA,TRBV7-2,TRBJ2-5,TRBD2,TGTGCCAGCACCCGACTCTTAGCGCTAGCGGGGGGGACCCAGTACTTC,CASTRLLALAGGTQYF
NA,TRBV4-1,TRBJ2-6,NA,TGCGCCAGCAGCCCTTCCAGTTCCGGGACTGTTTACTCTGGGGCCAACGTCCTGACTTTC,CASSPSSSGTVYSGANVLTF
many,TRBV9,TRBJ2-7,TRBD1,TGTGCCAGCAGCCGAAACCCGACAGGGAGCTCCTACGAGCAGTACTTC,CASSRNPTGSSYEQYF
NA,TRBV7-2,TRBJ2-7,NA,TGTGCCAGCAGCTCCCTTTCTGTCGAGGAGCAGTACTTC,CASSSLSVEEQYF
few,TRBV7-9,TRBJ1-1,NA,TGTGCCAGCAGTCCCCAGAACACTGAAGCTTTCTTT,CASSPQNTEAFF
few,TRBV13,TRBJ2-6,NA,TGTGCCAGCAGCTTGAGGTTGGGGACTGGGGCCAACGTCCTGACTTTC,CASSLRLGTGANVLTF
few,TRBV9,TRBJ2-7,NA,TGTGCCAGCAGCGTAGGAGGCACTGGGGGGGAGCAGTACTTC,CASSVGGTGGEQYF
NA,TRBV7-9,TRBJ2-5,TRBD2,TGTGCCAGCAGCCCACCGGGACTAGGGGACCAAGAGACCCAGTACTTC,CASSPPGLGDQETQYF
few,TRBV4-3,TRBJ2-5,NA,TGCGCCAGCATGGGTGGCACGGACGACGTAAGAGAGACCCAGTACTTC,CASMGGTDDVRETQYF
NA,TRBV7-9,TRBJ2-2,TRBD1,TGTGCCAGCAGGATACAGGGGGCGGCGAACACCGGGGAGCTGTTTTTT,CASRIQGAANTGELFF
few,TRBV5-8,TRBJ1-5,NA,TGTGCGTCTCATGACCGATACAATCAGCCCCAGCATTTT,CASHDRYNQPQHF
NA,TRBV5-4,TRBJ2-2,NA,TGTGCCAGCAGCTTAAAGGACGGATACACCGGGGAGCTGTTTTTT,CASSLKDGYTGELFF
NA,TRBV18,TRBJ2-3,NA,TGTGCCAGCTCACCTACAGGGTTTGATACGCAGTATTTT,CASSPTGFDTQYF
few,TRBV7-2,TRBJ2-5,NA,TGTGCCAGCAGCTTGAGGACAGAGCAAGAGACCCAGTACTTC,CASSLRTEQETQYF
few,TRBV9,TRBJ2-7,NA,TGTGCCAGCAGCCCTCCGGGGACCCTCTACGAGCAGTACTTC,CASSPPGTLYEQYF
NA,TRBV4-3,TRBJ1-2,NA,TGCGCCAGCAGCCAAGTTGATCGGGATTGGGACTATGGCTACACCTTC,CASSQVDRDWDYGYTF
few,TRBV6-5,TRBJ1-5,NA,TGTGCCAGCAGCACCGGGGGGTATCAGCCCCAGCATTTT,CASSTGGYQPQHF
few,TRBV29-1,TRBJ2-7,NA,TGCAGCGTTGGTGGTAGGGCGGGCTCCTACGAGCAGTACTTC,CSVGGRAGSYEQYF
few,TRBV7-3,TRBJ2-1,TRBD2,TGTGCCAGCAGCATAGTCGGGACTAGCGGGATTAATGAGCAGTTCTTC,CASSIVGTSGINEQFF
NA,TRBV27,TRBJ1-5,NA,TGTGCCAGCAGCTCCGAGACCCAGCATTTT,CASSSETQHF
NA,TRBV4-3,TRBJ2-1,TRBD2,TGCGCCAGCAGCCAAGGGGGCGGGACTAGCGGGAAAGGGAGCTACAATGAGCAGTTCTTC,CASSQGGGTSGKGSYNEQFF
NA,TRBV27,TRBJ2-3,TRBD2,TGTGCCAGCAGTTGGAGGACTAGGGGCACAGATACGCAGTATTTT,CASSWRTRGTDTQYF
NA,TRBV15,TRBJ2-7,NA,TGTGCCACCAGCAGGGTACAGGGTCGGAGTGGGGACGAGCAGTACTTC,CATSRVQGRSGDEQYF
NA,TRBV7-2,TRBJ2-1,NA,TGTGCCAGCAGCTTGTTGGCGGCTTACAATGAGCAGTTCTTC,CASSLLAAYNEQFF
NA,TRBV12-5,TRBJ2-2,NA,TGTGCTAGTGGTTTGGTACGTCTGGTCACCGGGGAGCTGTTTTTT,CASGLVRLVTGELFF
few,TRBV29-1,TRBJ1-4,TRBD1,TGCAGCGCCCAGGGGGGGGATGAAAAACTGTTTTTT,CSAQGGDEKLFF
few,TRBV7-9,TRBJ2-7,TRBD2,TGTGCCAGCAGCCCTGCCGGGACTAGCGGGAGGCTCGAGCAGTACTTC,CASSPAGTSGRLEQYF
NA,TRBV5-4,TRBJ2-3,TRBD1,TGTGCCAGCAGCCGGACAGGGGGCCGCACAGATACGCAGTATTTT,CASSRTGGRTDTQYF
few,TRBV27,TRBJ2-1,NA,TGTGCCAGCAGTTTTAGGTGGGAGAGGGCCAATGAGCAGTTCTTC,CASSFRWERANEQFF
NA,TRBV4-1,TRBJ1-2,NA,TGCGCCAGCAGCCAAGGTCAGAGATATGGCTACACCTTC,CASSQGQRYGYTF
many,TRBV13,TRBJ2-3,NA,TGTGCCAGCACGAGGCTGAGCACAGATACGCAGTATTTT,CASTRLSTDTQYF
few,TRBV6-1,TRBJ2-3,NA,TGTGCCAGCAGCACCGCAGTCGCGGGGCTAGATACGCAGTATTTT,CASSTAVAGLDTQYF
few,TRBV9,TRBJ1-1,NA,TGTGCCAGCAGCCCCCGACAGATTATGAACACTGAAGCTTTCTTT,CASSPRQIMNTEAFF
NA,TRBV11-2,TRBJ2-5,TRBD2,TGTGCCAGCAGCTTCGGGACTAGGGGGACCCAGTACTTC,CASSFGTRGTQYF
NA,TRBV4-3,TRBJ2-7,TRBD2,TGCGCCAGCAGCCAAGATAGGGGACTAGCCCACGAGCAGTACTTC,CASSQDRGLAHEQYF
few,TRBV19,TRBJ2-2,NA,TGTGCCAGTAGGAGAAGAGCGGGCCTTGACACCGGGGAGCTGTTTTTT,CASRRRAGLDTGELFF
few,TRBV29-1,TRBJ2-5,NA,TGCAGCGTCTTCCGGAGTGGGGGTAGAGAGACCCAGTACTTC,CSVFRSGGRETQYF
NA,TRBV9,TRBJ2-7,TRBD2,TGTGCCAGCAGCCCTAGGGGGACTAGGAATAACTACGAGCAGTACTTC,CASSPRGTRNNYEQYF
NA,TRBV2,TRBJ2-1,NA,TGTGCCAGCACAAGGGACCAAATGACCTACAATGAGCAGTTCTTC,CASTRDQMTYNEQFF
many,TRBV14,TRBJ2-6,NA,TGTGCCAGCAGCCTCAACTCTGGGGCCAACGTCCTGACTTTC,CASSLNSGANVLTF
few,TRBV5-1,TRBJ1-2,NA,TGCGCCAGCAGCGCAGGAAGGACATTCAACTATGGCTACACCTTC,CASSAGRTFNYGYTF
few,TRBV2,TRBJ1-1,NA,TGTGCCAGCAGGTCAGGGTGGCGGACTGAAGCTTTCTTT,CASRSGWRTEAFF
few,TRBV7-3,TRBJ2-1,NA,TGTGCCAGCAGCCCACAGGGAGGCAATGAGCAGTTCTTC,CASSPQGGNEQFF
few,TRBV7-9,TRBJ1-4,NA,TGTGCCAGCAGTTTCGGCTTTGCTGCAACTAATGAAAAACTGTTTTTT,CASSFGFAATNEKLFF
few,TRBV5-1,TRBJ2-1,TRBD2,TGCGCCAGCAGCCCAAGACTAGCGGGAGTGGGGAATGAGCAGTTCTTC,CASSPRLAGVGNEQFF
few,TRBV27,TRBJ2-5,NA,TGTGCCAGCAGTCCCGGGGGGCCGAGGGAGACCCAGTACTTC,CASSPGGPRETQYF
NA,TRBV4-2,TRBJ2-3,NA,TGTGCCAGCACCACAAGCTCCGGGGGCCGCACAGATACGCAGTATTTT,CASTTSSGGRTDTQYF
NA,TRBV11-1,TRBJ2-1,TRBD2,TGTGCCAGCAGCCCTCGGACTAGCGGGGCAAATGAGCAGTTCTTC,CASSPRTSGANEQFF
NA,TRBV2,TRBJ2-1,NA,TGTGCCGGGGGGAGTGCGGGCCGCAATGAGCAGTTCTTC,CAGGSAGRNEQFF
many,TRBV29-1,TRBJ2-5,NA,TGCAGCGTTGTTGGCACCCACCAAGAGACCCAGTACTTC,CSVVGTHQETQYF
NA,TRBV4-1,TRBJ2-3,NA,TGCGCCAGCAGCCAAGGACGGGGCCCTCTTTACACAGATACGCAGTATTTT,CASSQGRGPLYTDTQYF
NA,TRBV30,TRBJ1-2,TRBD1,TGTGCCTGGAGCCTGAGGGACAGGGCCGGGTATGGCTACACCTTC,CAWSLRDRAGYGYTF
NA,TRBV18,TRBJ2-3,TRBD2,TGTGCCAGCTCACCCTCCCGGGGAGGGGACACAGATACGCAGTATTTT,CASSPSRGGDTDTQYF
NA,TRBV13,TRBJ2-7,TRBD2,TGTGCCAGCAGCAAAAGCGGGAGAGCCACATACGAGCAGTACTTC,CASSKSGRATYEQYF
few,TRBV28,TRBJ2-3,TRBD1,TGTGCCAGCAGCCGGGACAGGGCCCCGATAGGGGATACGCAGTATTTT,CASSRDRAPIGDTQYF